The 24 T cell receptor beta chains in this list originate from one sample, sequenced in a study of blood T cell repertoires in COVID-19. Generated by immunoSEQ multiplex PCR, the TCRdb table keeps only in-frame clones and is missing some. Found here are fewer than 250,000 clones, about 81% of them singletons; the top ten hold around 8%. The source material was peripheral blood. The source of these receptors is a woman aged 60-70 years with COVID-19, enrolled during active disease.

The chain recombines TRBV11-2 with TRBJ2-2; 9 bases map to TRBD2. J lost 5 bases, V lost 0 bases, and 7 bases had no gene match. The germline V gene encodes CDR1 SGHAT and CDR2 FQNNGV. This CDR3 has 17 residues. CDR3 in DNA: TGTGCCAGCAGCTTAGATCATAGCGGGAGACGAACCGGGGAGCTGTTTTTT. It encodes CASSLDHSGRRTGELFF.

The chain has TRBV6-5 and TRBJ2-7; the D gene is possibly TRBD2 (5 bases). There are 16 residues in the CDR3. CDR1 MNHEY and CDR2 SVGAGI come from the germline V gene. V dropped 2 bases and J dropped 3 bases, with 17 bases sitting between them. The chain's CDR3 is CASSYVRTPPDYEQYV. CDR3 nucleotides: TGTGCCAGCAGTTACGTCCGGACTCCCCCGGACTACGAGCAGTACGTC.

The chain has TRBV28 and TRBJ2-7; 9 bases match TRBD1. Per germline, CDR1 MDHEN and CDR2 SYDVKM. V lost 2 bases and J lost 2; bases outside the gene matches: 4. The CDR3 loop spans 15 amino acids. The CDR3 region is CASSLTGGKAYEQYV. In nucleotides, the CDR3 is TGTGCCAGCAGTTTAACAGGGGGCAAAGCCTACGAGCAGTACGTC.

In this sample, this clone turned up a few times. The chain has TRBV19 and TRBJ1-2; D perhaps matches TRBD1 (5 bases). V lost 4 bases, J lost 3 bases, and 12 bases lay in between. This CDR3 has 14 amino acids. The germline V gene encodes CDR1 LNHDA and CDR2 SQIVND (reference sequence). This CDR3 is CASSRGERDYGYTF. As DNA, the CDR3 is TGTGCCAGTAGTAGGGGGGAAAGGGACTATGGCTACACCTTC. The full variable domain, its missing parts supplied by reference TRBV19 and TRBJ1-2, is DGGITQSPKYLFRKEGQNVTLSCEQNLNHDAMYWYRQDPGQGLRLIYYSQIVNDFQKGDIAEGYSVSREKKESFPLTVTSAQKNPTAFYLCASSRGERDYGYTFGSGTRLTVV.

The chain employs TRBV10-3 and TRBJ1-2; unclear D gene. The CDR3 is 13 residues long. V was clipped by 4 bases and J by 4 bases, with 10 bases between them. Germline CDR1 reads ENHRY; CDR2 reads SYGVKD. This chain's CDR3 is CAISVSSGYGYTF. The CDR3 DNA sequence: TGTGCCATCAGTGTTTCTTCGGGCTATGGCTACACCTTC.

The CDR3 region has the DNA TGTGCCACCAGCAGCGGACAGGGTAATCAGCCCCAGCATTTT. Translating it yields CATSSGQGNQPQHF. The chain carries TRBV15 and TRBJ1-5; the match to TRBD1 covers 8 bases. Unmatched junction bases numbered 2, after V lost 3 bases and J lost 4 bases. CDR1 is LNHNV, CDR2 YYDKDF, per germline (reference sequence). The CDR3 spans 14 residues.

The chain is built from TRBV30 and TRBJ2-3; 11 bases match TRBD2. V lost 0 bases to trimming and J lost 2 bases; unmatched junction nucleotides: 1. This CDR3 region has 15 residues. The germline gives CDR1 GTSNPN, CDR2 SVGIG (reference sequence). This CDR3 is CAWSVLAGVTDTQYF. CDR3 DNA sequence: TGTGCCTGGAGTGTACTAGCGGGGGTCACAGATACGCAGTATTTT.

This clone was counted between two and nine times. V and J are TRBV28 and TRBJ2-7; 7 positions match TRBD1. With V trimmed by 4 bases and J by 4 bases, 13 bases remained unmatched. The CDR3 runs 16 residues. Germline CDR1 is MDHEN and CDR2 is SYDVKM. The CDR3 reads CASSSARGQDWYEQYV. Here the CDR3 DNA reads TGTGCCAGCAGTTCAGCCCGAGGACAGGACTGGTACGAGCAGTACGTC.

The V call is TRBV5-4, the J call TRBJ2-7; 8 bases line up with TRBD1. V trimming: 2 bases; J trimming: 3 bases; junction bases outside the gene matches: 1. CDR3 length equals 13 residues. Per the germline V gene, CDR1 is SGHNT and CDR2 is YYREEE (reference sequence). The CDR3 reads CASSFDRGYEQYV. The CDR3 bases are TGTGCCAGCAGCTTTGACAGGGGCTACGAGCAGTACGTC.

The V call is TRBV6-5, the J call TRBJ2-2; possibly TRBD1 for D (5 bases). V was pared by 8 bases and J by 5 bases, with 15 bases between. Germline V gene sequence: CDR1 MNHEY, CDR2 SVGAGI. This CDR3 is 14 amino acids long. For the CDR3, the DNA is TGTGCCAGCGGGCAGGGATCGGTTACCGGGGAGCTGTTTTTT. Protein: CASGQGSVTGELFF.

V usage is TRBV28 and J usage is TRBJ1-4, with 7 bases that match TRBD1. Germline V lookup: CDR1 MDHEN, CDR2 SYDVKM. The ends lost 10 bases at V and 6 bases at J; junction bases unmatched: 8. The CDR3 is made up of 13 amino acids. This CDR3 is CATQGQAHEKLFF. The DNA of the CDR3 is TGTGCCACCCAAGGACAGGCGCATGAAAAACTGTTTTTT. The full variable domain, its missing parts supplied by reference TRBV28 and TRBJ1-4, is DVKVTQSSRYLVKRTGEKVFLECVQDMDHENMFWYRQDPGLGLRLIYFSYDVKMKEKGDIPEGYSVSREKKERFSLILESASTNQTSMYLCATQGQAHEKLFFGSGTQLSVL.

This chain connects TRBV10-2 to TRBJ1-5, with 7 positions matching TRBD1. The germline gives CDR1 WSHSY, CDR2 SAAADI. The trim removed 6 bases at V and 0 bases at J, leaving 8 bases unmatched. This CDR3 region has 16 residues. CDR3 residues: CASRGTAGHSNQPQHF. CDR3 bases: TGCGCCAGCAGGGGGACAGCTGGGCATAGCAATCAGCCCCAGCATTTT.

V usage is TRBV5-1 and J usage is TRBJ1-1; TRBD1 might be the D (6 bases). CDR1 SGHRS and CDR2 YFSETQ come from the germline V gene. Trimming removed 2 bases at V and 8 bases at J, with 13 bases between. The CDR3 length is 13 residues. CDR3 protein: CASSFGPQGEAFF. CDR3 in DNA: TGCGCCAGCAGCTTTGGCCCACAGGGAGAAGCTTTCTTT.

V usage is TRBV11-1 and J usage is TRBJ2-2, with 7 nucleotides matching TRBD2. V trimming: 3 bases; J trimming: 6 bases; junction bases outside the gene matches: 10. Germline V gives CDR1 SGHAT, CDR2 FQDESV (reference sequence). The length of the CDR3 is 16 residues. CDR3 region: CASSFEAGPRAGELFF. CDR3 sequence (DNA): TGTGCCAGCAGCTTTGAAGCGGGGCCCAGGGCCGGGGAGCTGTTTTTT. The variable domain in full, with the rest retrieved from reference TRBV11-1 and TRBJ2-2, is EAEVAQSPRYKITEKSQAVAFWCDPISGHATLYWYRQILGQGPELLVQFQDESVVDDSQLPKDRFSAERLKGVDSTLKIQPAELGDSAMYLCASSFEAGPRAGELFFGEGSRLTVL.

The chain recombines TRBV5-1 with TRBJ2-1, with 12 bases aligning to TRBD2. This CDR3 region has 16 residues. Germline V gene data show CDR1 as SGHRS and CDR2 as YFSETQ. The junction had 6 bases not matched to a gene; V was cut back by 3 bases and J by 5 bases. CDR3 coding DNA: TGCGCCAGCAGCTACCTGACTAGCGGGGGCAACAATGAGCAGTTCTTC. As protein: CASSYLTSGGNNEQFF.

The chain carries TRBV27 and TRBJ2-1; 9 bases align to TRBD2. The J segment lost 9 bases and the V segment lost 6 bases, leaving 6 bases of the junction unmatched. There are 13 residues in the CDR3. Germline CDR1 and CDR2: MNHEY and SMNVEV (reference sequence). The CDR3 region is CASRFSGSGEQFF. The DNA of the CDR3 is TGTGCCAGCAGGTTTAGCGGGAGTGGTGAGCAGTTCTTC.

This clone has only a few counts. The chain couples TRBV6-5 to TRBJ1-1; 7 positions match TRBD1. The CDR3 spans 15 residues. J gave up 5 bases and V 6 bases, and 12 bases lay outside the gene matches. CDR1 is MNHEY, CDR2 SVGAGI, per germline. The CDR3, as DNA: TGTGCCAGCAGAACATTGACAGGGTGGGGAACTGAAGCTTTCTTT. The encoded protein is CASRTLTGWGTEAFF.

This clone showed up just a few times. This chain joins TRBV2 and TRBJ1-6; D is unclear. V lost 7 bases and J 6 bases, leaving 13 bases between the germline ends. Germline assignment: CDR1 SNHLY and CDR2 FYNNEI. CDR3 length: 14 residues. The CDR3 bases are TGTGCCAGCACTGGTTACGCGTTTAATTCACCCCTCCACTTT. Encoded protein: CASTGYAFNSPLHF. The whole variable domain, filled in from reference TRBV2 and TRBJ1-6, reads EPEVTQTPSHQVTQMGQEVILRCVPISNHLYFYWYRQILGQKVEFLVSFYNNEISEKSEIFDDQFSVERPDGSNFTLKIRSTKLEDSAMYFCASTGYAFNSPLHFGNGTRLTVT.

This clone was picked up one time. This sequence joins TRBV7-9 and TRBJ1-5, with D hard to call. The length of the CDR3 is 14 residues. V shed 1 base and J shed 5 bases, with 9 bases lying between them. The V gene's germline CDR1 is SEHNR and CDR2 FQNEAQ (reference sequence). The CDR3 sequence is CASSLVGRDQPQHF. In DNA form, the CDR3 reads TGTGCCAGCAGCTTAGTAGGGAGGGATCAGCCCCAGCATTTT.

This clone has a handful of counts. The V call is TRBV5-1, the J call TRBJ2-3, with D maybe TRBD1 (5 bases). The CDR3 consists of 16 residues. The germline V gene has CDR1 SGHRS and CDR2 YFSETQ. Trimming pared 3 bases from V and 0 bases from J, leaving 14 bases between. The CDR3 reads CASSWEGDSSTDTQYF. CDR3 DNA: TGCGCCAGCAGCTGGGAAGGCGACAGCAGCACAGATACGCAGTATTTT.

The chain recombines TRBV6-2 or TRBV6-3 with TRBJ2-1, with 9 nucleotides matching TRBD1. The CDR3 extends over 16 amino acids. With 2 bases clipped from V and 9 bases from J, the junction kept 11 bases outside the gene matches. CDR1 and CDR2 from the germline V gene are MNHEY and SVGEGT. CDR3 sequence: CASSYGGTGMGGEQFF. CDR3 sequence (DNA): TGTGCCAGCAGTTACGGCGGGACAGGGATGGGAGGTGAGCAGTTCTTC.

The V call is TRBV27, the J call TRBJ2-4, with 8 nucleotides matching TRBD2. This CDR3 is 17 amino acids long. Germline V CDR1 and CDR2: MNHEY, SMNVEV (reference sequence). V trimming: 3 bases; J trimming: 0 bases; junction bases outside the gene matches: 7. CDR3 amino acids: CASSFLGAGGAKNIQYF. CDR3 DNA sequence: TGTGCCAGCAGTTTTTTAGGGGCGGGGGGAGCCAAAAACATTCAGTACTTC.

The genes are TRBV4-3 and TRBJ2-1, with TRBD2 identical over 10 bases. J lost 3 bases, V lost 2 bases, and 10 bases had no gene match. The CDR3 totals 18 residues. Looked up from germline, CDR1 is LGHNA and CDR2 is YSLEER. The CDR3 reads CASSQLLGASGSYNEQFF. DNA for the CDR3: TGCGCCAGCAGCCAACTTCTAGGGGCTAGCGGGAGCTACAATGAGCAGTTCTTC.

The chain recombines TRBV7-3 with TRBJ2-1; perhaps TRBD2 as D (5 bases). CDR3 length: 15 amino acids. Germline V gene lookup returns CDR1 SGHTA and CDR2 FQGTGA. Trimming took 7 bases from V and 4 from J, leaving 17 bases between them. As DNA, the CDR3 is TGTGCCAGCAAGTTGGGTGGGAGTGCTTACAATGAGCAGTTCTTC. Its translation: CASKLGGSAYNEQFF.